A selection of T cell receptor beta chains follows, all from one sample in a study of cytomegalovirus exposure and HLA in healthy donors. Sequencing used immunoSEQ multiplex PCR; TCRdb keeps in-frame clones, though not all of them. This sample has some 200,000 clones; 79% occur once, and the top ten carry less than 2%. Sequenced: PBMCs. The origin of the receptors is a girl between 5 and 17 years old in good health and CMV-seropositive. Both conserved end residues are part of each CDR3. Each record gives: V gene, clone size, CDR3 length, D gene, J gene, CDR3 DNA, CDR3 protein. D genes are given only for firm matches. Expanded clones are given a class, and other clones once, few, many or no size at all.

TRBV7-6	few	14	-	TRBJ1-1	TGTGCCAGCAGCTTATCAGGGATTCTAGGTGAAGCTTTCTTT	CASSLSGILGEAFF
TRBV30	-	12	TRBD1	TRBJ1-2	TGTGCCTGGGACAGGGGAAACTATGGCTACACCTTC	CAWDRGNYGYTF
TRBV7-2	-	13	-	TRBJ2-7	TGTGCCAGCAGCTCTATGTCCTCCTACGAGCAGTACTTC	CASSSMSSYEQYF
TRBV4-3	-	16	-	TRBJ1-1	TGCGCCAGCAGCCAAGATATGGGTGGGAGAGGGACTGAAGCTTTCTTT	CASSQDMGGRGTEAFF
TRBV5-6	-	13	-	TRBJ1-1	TGTGCCAGCAGCTTAACAGGGACCACTGAAGCTTTCTTT	CASSLTGTTEAFF
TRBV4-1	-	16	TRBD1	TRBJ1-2	TGCGCCAGCAGCCAAGCTCGGGACAGGGGGAGAGACGGCTACACCTTC	CASSQARDRGRDGYTF
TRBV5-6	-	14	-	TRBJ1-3	TGTGCCAGCAGCCCCAAAGGGAGAGAAAACACCATATATTTT	CASSPKGRENTIYF
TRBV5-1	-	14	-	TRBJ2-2	TGCGCCAGCAGCTTGGAGCAGAACACCGGGGAGCTGTTTTTT	CASSLEQNTGELFF
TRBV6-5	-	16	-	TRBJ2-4	TGTGCCAGCAGTTACTCAGGGAATAGGGGCCGTGACATTCAGTACTTC	CASSYSGNRGRDIQYF
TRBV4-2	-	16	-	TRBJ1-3	TGTGCCAGCAGCCACCGAGACACAGACTCTGGAAACACCATATATTTT	CASSHRDTDSGNTIYF
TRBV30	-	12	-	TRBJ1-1	TGTGCCTGGAGGGCAGGAGGGACTGAAGCTTTCTTT	CAWRAGGTEAFF
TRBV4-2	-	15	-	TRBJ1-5	TGTGCCAGCAGCCAGGGGGACTCGGGGGTTCAGCCCCAGCATTTT	CASSQGDSGVQPQHF
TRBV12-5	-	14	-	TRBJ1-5	TGTGCTAGTGGTTTAGGAGATAGCAATCAGCCCCAGCATTTT	CASGLGDSNQPQHF
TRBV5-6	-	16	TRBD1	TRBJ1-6	TGTGCCAGCAGCCCCGTTGTGGGACAGGGGGATTCACCCCTCCACTTT	CASSPVVGQGDSPLHF
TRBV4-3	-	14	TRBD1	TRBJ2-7	TGCGCCAGCAGCCAAGATTCAGGGGGTGCCGAGCAGTACTTC	CASSQDSGGAEQYF
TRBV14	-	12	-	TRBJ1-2	TGTGCCAGCAGCCAACAGGGCTATGGCTACACCTTC	CASSQQGYGYTF
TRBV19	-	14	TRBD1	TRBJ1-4	TGTGCCAGTGGTTCCGGGACAGGTGATGAAAAACTGTTTTTT	CASGSGTGDEKLFF
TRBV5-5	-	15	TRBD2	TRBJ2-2	TGTGCCAGCAGCTGGCGGGGGGGGAACACCGGGGAGCTGTTTTTT	CASSWRGGNTGELFF
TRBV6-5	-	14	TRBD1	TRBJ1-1	TGTGCCAGCAGCCGACAGGGAGGGAACACTGAAGCTTTCTTT	CASSRQGGNTEAFF
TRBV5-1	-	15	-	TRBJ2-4	TGCGCCAGCAGCTTTTCAGGGTTCCTCAAAAACATTCAGTACTTC	CASSFSGFLKNIQYF
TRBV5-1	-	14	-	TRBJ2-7	TGCGCCAGCAGCTTGGAGTACGGGGGTTACGAGCAGTACTTC	CASSLEYGGYEQYF
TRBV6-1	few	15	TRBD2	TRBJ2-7	TGTGCCAGCACCAAACCCGGGACTAGCGACGGAGAGCAGTACTTC	CASTKPGTSDGEQYF
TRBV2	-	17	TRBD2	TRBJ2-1	TGCGCCATCAAGGCAACGCAGGGACTAGCCGTTAACAATGAGCAGTTCTTC	CAIKATQGLAVNNEQFF
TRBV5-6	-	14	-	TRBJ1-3	TGTGCCAGCAGCTTGGGGGGGCCTGGAAACACCATATATTTT	CASSLGGPGNTIYF
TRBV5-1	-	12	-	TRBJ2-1	TGCGCCAGCAGGGTAGACTACAATGAGCAGTTCTTC	CASRVDYNEQFF
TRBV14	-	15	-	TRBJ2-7	TGTGCCAGCAGCCAAGTGACGGGATACTCCTACGAGCAGTACTTC	CASSQVTGYSYEQYF
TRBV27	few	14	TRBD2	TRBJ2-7	TGTGCCAGCAGTGTACAAGCGGGACGCTACGAGCAGTACTTC	CASSVQAGRYEQYF
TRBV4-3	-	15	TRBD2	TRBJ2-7	TGCGCCAGCAGCCAAGGTTGGGGGGGAAACTACGAGCAGTACTTC	CASSQGWGGNYEQYF
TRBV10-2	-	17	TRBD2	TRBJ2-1	TGCGCCAGCAGTGATCGGAGGCTAGCGGGGGGTCAACGTGAGCAGTTCTTC	CASSDRRLAGGQREQFF
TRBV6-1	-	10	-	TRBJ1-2	TGTGCCGGAGGAGTCTCCGGCTACACCTTC	CAGGVSGYTF
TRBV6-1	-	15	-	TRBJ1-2	TGTGCCAGCAGTGAAGGATCGGGTAACAACTATGGCTACACCTTC	CASSEGSGNNYGYTF
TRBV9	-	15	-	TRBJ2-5	TGTGCCAGCAGCGTACGAGGTGACGCTCAAGAGACCCAGTACTTC	CASSVRGDAQETQYF
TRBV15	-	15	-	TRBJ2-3	TGTGCCACCAGCTCCTCCAGGGTTGGCACAGATACGCAGTATTTT	CATSSSRVGTDTQYF
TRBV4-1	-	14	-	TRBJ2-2	TGCGCCAGCAGCCTCTCCCGCCAGGGCGGGGAGCTGTTTTTT	CASSLSRQGGELFF
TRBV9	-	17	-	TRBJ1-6	TGTGCCAGCAGCTCGTCCACGGTAGCAGTGGGTAATTCACCCCTCCACTTT	CASSSSTVAVGNSPLHF
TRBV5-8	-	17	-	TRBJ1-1	TGTGCCAGCAGCGCCGACAGTCATAAAGGTTGGGACACTGAAGCTTTCTTT	CASSADSHKGWDTEAFF
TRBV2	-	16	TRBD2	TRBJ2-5	TGTGCCAGCAGTGATGTCCCGGGACTAGCATCGGAGACCCAGTACTTC	CASSDVPGLASETQYF
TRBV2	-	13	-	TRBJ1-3	TGTGCCAGCAGTGTAGGACTGAGAAACACCATATATTTT	CASSVGLRNTIYF
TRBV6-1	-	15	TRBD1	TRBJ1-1	TGTGCCAGCAGTGAATGGAAGGGGGCGCGCACTGAAGCTTTCTTT	CASSEWKGARTEAFF
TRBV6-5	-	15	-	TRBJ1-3	TGTGCCAGCAGTTACGGAGGGGCGCAAGGAAACACCATATATTTT	CASSYGGAQGNTIYF
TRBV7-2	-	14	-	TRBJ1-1	TGTGCCAGCAGCTTAGCCCCAGAGAACACTGAAGCTTTCTTT	CASSLAPENTEAFF
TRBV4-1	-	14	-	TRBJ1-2	TGCGCCAGCAGCCAAGATTGGTCAGGGAATGGCTACACCTTC	CASSQDWSGNGYTF
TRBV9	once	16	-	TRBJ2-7	TGTGCCAGCAGCGCCGAGGCTAGCTGGGCCTCCTACGAGCAGTACTTC	CASSAEASWASYEQYF
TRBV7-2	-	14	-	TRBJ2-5	TGTGCCAGCAGCCTAAAGGGGACTCAAGAGACCCAGTACTTC	CASSLKGTQETQYF
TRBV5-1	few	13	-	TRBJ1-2	TGCGCCAGCAGAGAACAGGGAGACCATGGCTACACCTTC	CASREQGDHGYTF
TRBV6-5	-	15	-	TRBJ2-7	TGTGCCAGCAGTTACAACAGGGATTCATCCTACGAGCAGTACTTC	CASSYNRDSSYEQYF
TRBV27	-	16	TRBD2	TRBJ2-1	TGTGCCAGCAGTTTATCGGGACTACTATCCTACAATGAGCAGTTCTTC	CASSLSGLLSYNEQFF
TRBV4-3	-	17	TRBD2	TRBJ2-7	TGCGCCAGCAGCCAAGATTTTGGGACTAGCAGATCCTACGAGCAGTACTTC	CASSQDFGTSRSYEQYF
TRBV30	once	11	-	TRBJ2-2	TGTGCCTGGAGCCCTCCCGGGGAGCTGTTTTTT	CAWSPPGELFF
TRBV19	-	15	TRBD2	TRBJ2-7	TGTGCCAGTAGTATAAATCCGGGACTAGCGGGGCCCCAGTACTTC	CASSINPGLAGPQYF
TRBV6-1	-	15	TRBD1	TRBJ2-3	TGTGCCAGCAGCGCTTGGGGACAGAGCACAGATACGCAGTATTTT	CASSAWGQSTDTQYF
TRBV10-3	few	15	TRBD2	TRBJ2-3	TGTGCCGCGGGCGGGGGGAACCCTAGCACAGATACGCAGTATTTT	CAAGGGNPSTDTQYF
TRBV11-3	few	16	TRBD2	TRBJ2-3	TGTGCCAGCAGCTCCGCGGCGGGGGGGGACACAGATACGCAGTATTTT	CASSSAAGGDTDTQYF